This TCR beta chain came from a study of shared clonotypes between healthy human individuals. Whole-study results and caveats: Naive subsets typically showed greater estimated richness than memory subsets.

The CDR3 runs 17 residues. V lost 2 bases to trimming and J lost 2 bases; unmatched junction nucleotides: 6. Per germline, CDR1 WNHNN and CDR2 SYGVQD (reference sequence). Donors, healthy HIV-negative adults, lacked recent acute infections or vaccinations. Everyone who donated was a Caucasian adult who lived in Nashville, Tennessee. A CD45RA+ naive subset and a CD45RA-negative memory subset were split from CD4+ cells. In the case of this clone: The antigen is undetermined.

Some clones are missing from TCRdb's copy, which holds only in-frame ones; the method was immunoSEQ multiplex PCR. Of about 1.5 million clones listed, approximately 98% were seen once; the top ten hold about 0.45%. The chain uses TRBV10-1 and TRBJ2-1; 10 bases fit TRBD2. The sequence was obtained from a man in his thirties or forties in good health. Sample: naive CD4+ T cells sorted from blood. Described subset: CD45RA+ positively selected. DNA of the CDR3: TGCGCCAGCAGTGAGACCCGACTAGCGGGCCCCTACAATGAGCAGTTCTTC. As protein: CASSETRLAGPYNEQFF.